One sample yielded the 32 T cell receptor beta chains listed below, sequenced in a study of blood T cells in healthy people across ages. The use of a sample-barcoded 5' primer and a J-beta primer mix characterized a second PCR of roughly 6 to 11 cycles. In TCRdb, the 5' RACE reads were re-called with MiXCR into one record per CDR3 protein. The sample holds 380,000 or so distinct CDR3 sequences; 45% to 60% are singletons and the top ten take around 50%. Sequenced material: blood. Receptors originate from a man in his fifties or sixties in good health.

The rearrangement links TRBV20-1 to TRBJ1-2; 8 nucleotides align to TRBD1. Germline V lookup: CDR1 DFQATT, CDR2 SNEGSKA (reference sequence). This CDR3 contains 12 residues. Losses at the gene ends were 5 bases for V and 6 bases for J; bases not matched to a gene: 5. The CDR3: CSAEKDRDGYTF. The CDR3 region has the DNA TGCAGTGCTGAAAAGGACAGGGATGGCTACACCTTC.

This clonotype was seen only a few times. V and J are TRBV6-4 and TRBJ2-7, with 7 bases that match TRBD2. Germline V gives CDR1 MRHNA, CDR2 SNTAGT. Trimming cost V 9 bases and J 7 bases; bases outside gene matches: 18. The CDR3 extends over 15 amino acids. CDR3 protein: CASNYPRRGLNEQYF. DNA for the CDR3: TGTGCCAGTAATTACCCGAGGCGGGGGTTGAATGAGCAGTACTTC.

This clonotype was observed a few times. V and J are TRBV25-1 and TRBJ2-7, with D unclear. Trimming pared 6 bases from V and 0 bases from J, leaving 15 bases between. The CDR3 loop spans 15 amino acids. The V gene's germline CDR1 is MGHDK and CDR2 SYGVNS. This CDR3 is CASSNPAATSYEQYF. CDR3 sequence (DNA): TGTGCCAGCAGCAACCCCGCTGCCACCTCCTACGAGCAGTACTTC.

This chain uses TRBV12-5 with TRBJ2-4; TRBD2 might be the D (6 bases). The DNA matches TRBJ2-7 better at its end, which makes the J call doubtful. Germline CDR1 reads LGHNT; CDR2 reads FRNRAP. The CDR3 length is 14 residues. The CDR3 protein is CASGLGGNSYEQYF. The CDR3 DNA sequence: TGTGCTAGTGGTCTTGGGGGGAACTCCTACGAGCAGTACTTC.

J is TRBJ2-1 and V is TRBV7-9, with D unclear. Deletions cut 2 bases from V and 8 bases from J, with 13 bases between. There are 14 residues in the CDR3. CDR1 SEHNR and CDR2 FQNEAQ come from the germline V gene (reference sequence). The CDR3 sequence is CASSLLWGYDEQFF. Here the CDR3 DNA reads TGTGCCAGCAGCTTATTGTGGGGTTACGATGAGCAGTTCTTC.

The sample holds many counts of this clonotype. The chain uses TRBV12-3 or TRBV12-4 and TRBJ2-3, with a tentative D call TRBD2 (5 bases). Trimming stripped 6 bases from V and 2 bases from J, with 9 bases between. CDR3 length: 13 residues. The CDR3 sequence: CASRGAATDTQYF. CDR3 DNA sequence: TGTGCCAGCAGAGGAGCGGCCACAGATACGCAGTATTTT.

This clonotype was seen repeatedly, ten times or more. The chain has TRBV28 and TRBJ2-7, with D maybe TRBD2 (7 bases). The CDR3 extends over 17 amino acids. V dropped 4 bases and J dropped 3 bases, with 22 bases sitting between them. Germline CDR1 MDHEN, CDR2 SYDVKM. The chain's CDR3 is CASSYPGTSGGYYEQYF. DNA of the CDR3: TGTGCCAGCAGTTACCCCGGGACTTCGGGGGGCTACTACGAGCAGTACTTC.

CDR3 protein: CASSLAGAGTGTYEQYF. CDR3 DNA sequence: TGTGCCAGCAGCTTAGCAGGGGCGGGGACGGGCACCTACGAGCAGTACTTC. V usage is TRBV7-6 and J usage is TRBJ2-4, with D perhaps matching TRBD2 (6 bases). The J call may be faulty, since TRBJ2-7 better matches the DNA end. This CDR3 has 17 amino acids. CDR1 is SGHVS, CDR2 FNYEAQ, per germline.

As DNA, the CDR3 is TGTGCCAGCAGCCAAGATGGGGCTAGCATCTACAATGAGCAGTTCTTC. Amino acid sequence: CASSQDGASIYNEQFF. The chain uses TRBV4-2 and TRBJ2-1; TRBD1 or TRBD2 may be the D gene (5 bases each). The germline V gene has CDR1 LGHNA and CDR2 YNFKEQ. CDR3 length: 16 residues. V lost 0 bases and J 3 bases, leaving 12 bases between the germline ends.

V usage is TRBV7-2 and J usage is TRBJ2-1, with D tentatively TRBD1 or TRBD2 (5 bases each). Trimming left V 4 bases short and J 3 bases short, with 13 bases between. The length of the CDR3 is 15 residues. CDR1 is SGHTA, CDR2 FQGNSA, per germline. CDR3 in DNA: TGTGCCAGCAGCTCTGACAGAGGACTCTACAATGAGCAGTTCTTC. It encodes CASSSDRGLYNEQFF.

The rearrangement uses TRBV7-2 and TRBJ2-5; 11 nucleotides match TRBD2. The CDR3 loop spans 15 amino acids. Losses at the gene ends were 5 bases for V and 11 bases for J; bases not matched to a gene: 13. CDR1 SGHTA and CDR2 FQGNSA come from the germline V gene. This CDR3 reads CASSRSGRAGYGQYF. DNA of the CDR3: TGTGCCAGCAGCCGTAGCGGGAGGGCCGGCTACGGGCAGTACTTC.

The chain has TRBV28 and TRBJ2-3; 8 bases are shared with TRBD2. The germline V gene has CDR1 MDHEN and CDR2 SYDVKM. J was trimmed by 0 bases and V by 4 bases; bases with no gene match: 6. The length of the CDR3 is 16 residues. CDR3 in DNA: TGTGCCAGCAGTTCTTACGGGAGGGCGAGCACAGATACGCAGTATTTT. Its protein is CASSSYGRASTDTQYF.

The genes are TRBV20-1 and TRBJ2-3; D is perhaps TRBD1 (7 bases). V was clipped by 3 bases and J by 5 bases, with 15 bases between them. Germline V CDR1 and CDR2: DFQATT, SNEGSKA (reference sequence). This CDR3 region has 14 residues. The CDR3 DNA follows: TGCAGTGCTAGGTCCAGGGGGGTTGGAGATACGCAGTATTTT. This sequence encodes CSARSRGVGDTQYF.

The chain carries TRBV5-1 and TRBJ2-7; either TRBD1 or TRBD2 may fit D (7 bases each). Trimming removed 0 bases from V and 6 bases from J, with 19 bases in between. Germline assignment: CDR1 SGHRS and CDR2 YFSETQ. There are 16 residues in the CDR3. DNA for the CDR3: TGCGCCAGCAGCTTGGCCCCTCAGGGGGGGACCCGCGAGCAGTACTTC. It yields the protein CASSLAPQGGTREQYF.

A word on this clonotype: A clone one base away is much larger, so this may be a read error. This chain joins TRBV27 and TRBJ2-5, with D perhaps given as TRBD1 or TRBD2 (5 bases each). V shed 7 bases and J shed 1 base, with 13 bases lying between them. In germline, CDR1 is MNHEY, CDR2 SMNVEV (reference sequence). This CDR3 spans 14 amino acids. The CDR3 DNA reads TGTGCCAGCATTACCAGGGAGTTCCAAGAGACCCAGTACTTC. This codes for CASITREFQETQYF.

V is TRBV20-1 and J is TRBJ1-1; D possibly corresponds to TRBD1 (6 bases). CDR3 length equals 14 residues. CDR1 DFQATT and CDR2 SNEGSKA come from the germline V gene (reference sequence). V dropped 6 bases and J dropped 8 bases, with 22 bases sitting between them. Here the CDR3 reads CSAPVPRGGWEAFF. The CDR3 DNA follows: TGCAGTGCCCCAGTACCCAGGGGTGGTTGGGAAGCTTTCTTT.

This rearrangement joins TRBV3-1 to TRBJ2-3; 11 bases are a match to TRBD2. V lost 0 bases to trimming and J lost 1 base; unmatched junction nucleotides: 6. Germline V gene lookup returns CDR1 LGHDT and CDR2 YNNKEL (reference sequence). This CDR3 region has 18 residues. CDR3: CASSQEGLAGGGTDTQYF. CDR3 bases: TGTGCCAGCAGCCAAGAGGGGCTAGCGGGAGGCGGCACAGATACGCAGTATTTT.

This chain connects TRBV27 to TRBJ2-3; D not resolved. The germline V gene has CDR1 MNHEY and CDR2 SMNVEV (reference sequence). V was trimmed by 5 bases and J by 4 bases, leaving 10 bases between them. This CDR3 region has 13 residues. As DNA, the CDR3 is TGTGCCAGCAGTGTATTTGGCGCAGATACGCAGTATTTT. This translates into CASSVFGADTQYF.

The rearrangement uses TRBV7-2 and TRBJ2-3; tentatively, D is TRBD2 (5 bases). The germline gives CDR1 SGHTA, CDR2 FQGNSA. This CDR3 spans 16 amino acids. The V gene lost 1 base and the J gene lost 2 bases, with 13 bases spanning the gap. The CDR3 is CASSLDLGAVTDTQYF. CDR3 in DNA: TGTGCCAGCAGCTTAGATTTGGGAGCGGTCACAGATACGCAGTATTTT.

The chain combines TRBV4-2 with TRBJ2-1; 8 bases fit TRBD2. Germline V gene sequence: CDR1 LGHNA, CDR2 YNFKEQ. The CDR3 is 16 residues long. The junction had 6 bases not matched to a gene; V was cut back by 0 bases and J by 5 bases. CDR3 residues: CASSQENGGANNEQFF. The CDR3 DNA reads TGTGCCAGCAGCCAAGAAAACGGGGGGGCCAACAATGAGCAGTTCTTC.

The gene calls are TRBV12-3 or TRBV12-4 and TRBJ2-2; no clear D. V was pared by 3 bases and J by 10 bases, with 12 bases between. The length of the CDR3 is 13 residues. The CDR3 spells CASSFLSPPELFF. The CDR3 nucleotides are TGTGCCAGCAGTTTCCTCTCCCCCCCGGAGCTGTTTTTT.

Of note for this clonotype: A much larger clone differs by one base, so this may be a read error. The CDR3 sequence: CSARATSGRGETQFF. DNA for the CDR3: TGCAGTGCTAGAGCTACTAGCGGGAGGGGAGAGACCCAGTTCTTC. V and J are TRBV20-1 and TRBJ2-1, with 13 bases fitting TRBD2. V was clipped by 1 base and J by 13 bases; unmatched bases: 10. This CDR3 spans 15 amino acids. Germline V gene data show CDR1 as DFQATT and CDR2 as SNEGSKA (reference sequence).

The V gene is TRBV20-1, the J gene TRBJ2-1; TRBD2 aligns across 13 bases. V trimming: 5 bases; J trimming: 7 bases; junction bases outside the gene matches: 14. Looked up from germline, CDR1 is DFQATT and CDR2 is SNEGSKA (reference sequence). The CDR3 totals 17 residues. CDR3 in DNA: TGCAGTGCTCAAGGGACTAGCGGGGCCTGGGAGGGGAATGAGCAGTTCTTC. This gives the protein CSAQGTSGAWEGNEQFF.

This chain uses TRBV27 with TRBJ2-1; no clear D gene. Germline CDR1 reads MNHEY; CDR2 reads SMNVEV (reference sequence). This CDR3 has 15 amino acids. With 4 bases removed from V and 13 bases from J, the gap between germline ends came to 23 bases. The chain's CDR3 is CASSSLTDSVETQFF. For the CDR3, the DNA is TGTGCCAGCAGTTCCTTAACTGACTCTGTGGAGACCCAGTTCTTC.

The J gene is TRBJ2-3, the V gene TRBV9, with D perhaps assigned TRBD1 or TRBD2 (5 bases each). Germline V CDR1 and CDR2: SGDLS, YYNGEE. The CDR3 is 16 amino acids. The V and J ends lost 2 bases and 3 bases respectively, with 16 bases between them. This chain's CDR3 is CASSVARDADTDTQYF. In DNA, the CDR3 is TGTGCCAGCAGCGTCGCCCGGGACGCAGATACAGATACGCAGTATTTT.

The V and J genes are TRBV18 and TRBJ1-1; D remains ambiguous. The ends were cut back, 5 bases at V and 1 base at J, with 14 bases in the middle. The CDR3 runs to 15 residues. The V gene's germline CDR1 is KGHSH and CDR2 LQKENI. This chain's CDR3 is CASSASGWGNTEAFF. The DNA of the CDR3 is TGTGCCAGCTCAGCAAGTGGATGGGGGAACACTGAAGCTTTCTTT.

This clonotype was seen a few times. This chain connects TRBV7-2 to TRBJ2-5; 11 bases are a match to TRBD1. Losses at the gene ends were 3 bases for V and 4 bases for J; bases not matched to a gene: 7. The germline gives CDR1 SGHTA, CDR2 FQGNSA. This CDR3 has 16 residues. CDR3 loop: CASSFFGTGGAETQYF. In DNA, the CDR3 is TGTGCCAGCAGCTTCTTCGGGACAGGGGGGGCAGAGACCCAGTACTTC.

This sequence joins TRBV20-1 and TRBJ1-5; no clear D. Trimming took off 3 bases at V and 6 bases at J, with 12 bases between the two ends. CDR3 length equals 13 residues. Germline CDR1 DFQATT, CDR2 SNEGSKA (reference sequence). CDR3 DNA sequence: TGCAGTGCTAGGGTAGCGATCGGTCAGCCCCAGCATTTT. Translation gives CSARVAIGQPQHF.

The chain combines TRBV4-1 with TRBJ1-2; 7 bases are shared with TRBD1. The J segment lost 1 base and the V segment lost 0 bases, leaving 8 bases of the junction unmatched. In germline, CDR1 is MGHRA, CDR2 YSYEKL. This CDR3 has 17 amino acids. CDR3 bases: TGCGCCAGCAGCCAAGATTGGCCAGGGGGAAGTAACTATGGCTACACCTTC. Translating it yields CASSQDWPGGSNYGYTF.

The J gene is TRBJ2-3, the V gene TRBV5-1; 8 nucleotides align to TRBD1. Germline assignment: CDR1 SGHRS and CDR2 YFSETQ. The CDR3 extends over 15 amino acids. The J segment lost 4 bases and the V segment lost 4 bases, leaving 8 bases of the junction unmatched. CDR3 in DNA: TGCGCCAGCAGCAACCCGACAGGGGACGCAGATACGCAGTATTTT. It codes for CASSNPTGDADTQYF.

This clonotype was seen many times. The chain joins TRBV5-4 to TRBJ2-7; TRBD2 is a possible D gene (7 bases). The CDR3 runs 17 residues. The V end was cut by 4 bases, the J end by 3 bases, with 23 bases between. Germline V gives CDR1 SGHNT, CDR2 YYREEE (reference sequence). DNA for the CDR3: TGTGCCAGCAGCCTGGGGGCAGCGGGAAGGGGGTTCTACGAGCAGTACTTC. Protein sequence: CASSLGAAGRGFYEQYF.

There are a few counts of this clonotype. V usage is TRBV20-1 and J usage is TRBJ2-7; 9 nucleotides agree with TRBD1. CDR3 size: 13 residues. The germline V gene has CDR1 DFQATT and CDR2 SNEGSKA (reference sequence). V shed 5 bases, J shed 6 bases, and the junction held 8 bases outside the gene matches. CDR3 in amino acids: CSAYITGGREQYF. The CDR3 DNA reads TGCAGTGCTTATATCACAGGGGGCCGCGAGCAGTACTTC.